This is a list of T cell receptor beta chains from one sample in a study of cytomegalovirus exposure and HLA in healthy donors. This table comes from immunoSEQ multiplex PCR, and its TCRdb copy is limited to in-frame clones, with some not included. The repertoire has approximately 180,000 clones, about four fifths of them found once; the top ten carry around 7%. The source material was PBMCs. The receptors shown here come from a man younger than 45 in good health and CMV-seropositive. CDR3s include the opening cysteine and the closing phenylalanine or tryptophan.

j_gene: TRBJ2-7
v_gene: TRBV4-2
CDR3aa: CASSQDRDRVPYEQYF

j_gene: TRBJ2-3
v_gene: TRBV4-2
CDR3aa: CASSQGWTSGMRPDTQYF

j_gene: TRBJ1-2
v_gene: TRBV6-5
CDR3aa: CASSSQKTGFRGYTF

j_gene: TRBJ2-7
v_gene: TRBV2
CDR3aa: CASSVSTYEQYF

j_gene: TRBJ2-7
v_gene: TRBV19
CDR3aa: CASRTEQGLSYEQYF

j_gene: TRBJ2-1
v_gene: TRBV25-1
CDR3aa: CASNSDGLAGVNEQFF

j_gene: TRBJ1-1
v_gene: TRBV5-1
CDR3aa: CASSLDTPGQVNTEAFF

j_gene: TRBJ2-7
v_gene: TRBV5-1
CDR3aa: CASSYVAGAHEQYF

j_gene: TRBJ2-2
v_gene: TRBV27
CDR3aa: CASSFSERMNTGELFF

j_gene: TRBJ2-7
v_gene: TRBV19
CDR3aa: CASSPPPVGGTIEQYF

j_gene: TRBJ1-1
v_gene: TRBV15
CDR3aa: CATSIRQYSTEAFF

j_gene: TRBJ2-7
v_gene: TRBV4-1
CDR3aa: CASSQLEGYEQYF

j_gene: TRBJ1-2
v_gene: TRBV27
CDR3aa: CASSFRGNEGGYTF

j_gene: TRBJ2-2
v_gene: TRBV5-1
CDR3aa: CASSVTGTSGDTGELFF

j_gene: TRBJ2-7
v_gene: TRBV30
CDR3aa: CAWSPGTSGDEQYF

j_gene: TRBJ2-1
v_gene: TRBV5-1
CDR3aa: CASSSTTDSDEQFF

j_gene: TRBJ2-7
v_gene: TRBV9
CDR3aa: CASSVETSADAQYF

j_gene: TRBJ1-2
v_gene: TRBV11-2
CDR3aa: CASRRPGTGDGYTF

j_gene: TRBJ2-2
v_gene: TRBV7-3
CDR3aa: CASSPQGAGELFF

j_gene: TRBJ1-4
v_gene: TRBV7-2
CDR3aa: CASSRTGLSNEKLFF

j_gene: TRBJ2-3
v_gene: TRBV5-1
CDR3aa: CASSPGRGRGTDTQYF

j_gene: TRBJ2-1
v_gene: TRBV23-1
CDR3aa: CASSQGLAVNYNEQFF

j_gene: TRBJ2-6
v_gene: TRBV25-1
CDR3aa: CASSETGQFSGANVLTF

j_gene: TRBJ1-2
v_gene: TRBV30
CDR3aa: CAWRPGQVLLGGYTF

j_gene: TRBJ2-3
v_gene: TRBV19
CDR3aa: CASSISGSRTDTQYF

j_gene: TRBJ2-7
v_gene: TRBV2
CDR3aa: CASSELGGSYEQYF

j_gene: TRBJ2-7
v_gene: TRBV7-6
CDR3aa: CASSHNAGQGYSYEQYF

j_gene: TRBJ1-1
v_gene: TRBV11-2
CDR3aa: CASSSNRVSTEAFF

j_gene: TRBJ1-2
v_gene: TRBV12-5
CDR3aa: CASGLGGQPFSYGYTF

j_gene: TRBJ2-7
v_gene: TRBV11-2
CDR3aa: CASSATKAGQYF

j_gene: TRBJ2-7
v_gene: TRBV7-9
CDR3aa: CASSFDRGLYF

j_gene: TRBJ2-7
v_gene: TRBV5-4
CDR3aa: CASSLFRGGSYEQYF

j_gene: TRBJ1-1
v_gene: TRBV9
CDR3aa: CASSVEANTEAFF

j_gene: TRBJ2-1
v_gene: TRBV4-2
CDR3aa: CASSQDEASDYNEQFF

j_gene: TRBJ2-7
v_gene: TRBV6-6
CDR3aa: CASRSRDNSYEQYF

j_gene: TRBJ1-5
v_gene: TRBV28
CDR3aa: CASSEIEDRGQPQHF

j_gene: TRBJ2-3
v_gene: TRBV27
CDR3aa: CASSRRSQGPSTDTQYF

j_gene: TRBJ1-5
v_gene: TRBV7-9
CDR3aa: CASSLLGGTNQPQHF

j_gene: TRBJ2-5
v_gene: TRBV19
CDR3aa: CASSAPREEAQYF

j_gene: TRBJ1-2
v_gene: TRBV4-3
CDR3aa: CASSQDDGAREGGYGYTF

j_gene: TRBJ2-7
v_gene: TRBV6-5
CDR3aa: CASSPLAGGDEQYF

j_gene: TRBJ2-5
v_gene: TRBV10-1
CDR3aa: CASSLGRDWETQYF